The entry that follows covers one TCR beta chain sequence. The data were obtained in a study of T cell changes during pregnancy in multiple sclerosis. The protocol was immunoSEQ multiplex PCR, while the TCRdb copy is restricted to in-frame clones and leaves out a portion. The sample yields 45,000 to 65,000 clones, 93% seen once. The CDR3 sequence is 15 residues long. V was clipped by 1 base and J by 7 bases, with 11 bases between them. The germline V gene has CDR1 MGHRA and CDR2 YSYEKL. Here the sequenced sample was CD8+ T cells from peripheral blood mononuclear cells, taken in the third trimester of pregnancy. This receptor was obtained from a female donor with multiple sclerosis, enrolled in a pregnancy study. The chain carries TRBV4-1 and TRBJ1-6; D may be TRBD1 (6 bases). The CDR3 coding sequence is TGCGCCAGCAGCCAAGTTTTAACAGGGAATTCACCCCTCCACTTT. As protein: CASSQVLTGNSPLHF.